This T cell receptor (beta chain) was found in a study of blood T cell repertoires in COVID-19. Germline CDR1 is LNHNV and CDR2 is YYDKDF (reference sequence). The CDR3 extends over 15 amino acids. V lost 2 bases, J lost 5 bases, and 4 bases stayed unmatched. Using immunoSEQ multiplex PCR, the repertoire was profiled, and TCRdb retains in-frame clones only, with some absent. The sample lists about 95,000 clones, roughly 80% seen once, with more than 20% in the top ten. Material: peripheral blood. The chain is built from TRBV15 and TRBJ1-4, with TRBD1 matching 8 bases. The receptor was isolated from an elderly man with active or convalescent COVID-19. CDR3 protein: CATSRQQGENEKLFF. CDR3 DNA: TGTGCCACCAGCAGACAACAGGGGGAGAATGAAAAACTGTTTTTT.